Sequencing of this TCR beta chain was carried out in a study of blood T cell repertoires in COVID-19. Study at large: Sites in the United States, Italy and Spain provided acute and convalescent COVID-19 samples. Sources were T cells, B-cell-depleted T cells, or PBMCs; the material itself was cDNA or gDNA.

V lost 1 base to trimming and J lost 8 bases, with 17 bases between them. The length of the CDR3 is 16 residues. Germline lookup yields CDR1 KGHDR and CDR2 SFDVKD. Clones were sequenced by immunoSEQ multiplex PCR, and TCRdb holds only the in-frame ones, with some missing. The table has just over 200,000 clones, 85% to 90% seen once. The chain couples TRBV24-1 to TRBJ2-1; TRBD1 is a possible D gene (5 bases). This TCR derives from an elderly man with acute or convalescent COVID-19. What was sequenced was peripheral blood. CDR3: CATSDLGQGNEHEQFF. CDR3 sequence (DNA): TGTGCCACCAGTGATTTAGGGCAGGGCAATGAGCATGAGCAGTTCTTC.